This T cell receptor (beta chain) appears in the sequencing data of a study of response to subunit inactivated influenza vaccine. Via MiXCR, TCRdb re-called the RT-PCR reads, giving one row per CDR3 protein. The table lists 550,000 to 650,000 distinct CDR3 sequences, 12% of them singletons. Germline V gene lookup returns CDR1 SGHRS and CDR2 YFSETQ. J was trimmed by 7 bases and V by 4 bases; bases with no gene match: 3. CDR3 length equals 14 residues. The chain uses TRBV5-1 and TRBJ2-1; TRBD1 matches 12 bases. The specimen comprised PBMCs from blood, sampled on the day of vaccination. This clonotype was obtained from a man aged 45-65 years who received an inactivated influenza vaccine. CDR3 region: CASSPGQGANEQFF. Written as DNA, the CDR3 is TGCGCCAGCAGCCCGGGACAGGGGGCAAATGAGCAGTTCTTC.